This T cell receptor (beta chain) was identified in a study of CD8 T cells in Susac syndrome. For this clonotype: The antigen is not known.

From germline, CDR1 is MDHEN and CDR2 SYDVKM. V was cut by 6 bases and J by 3 bases, with 12 bases left in between. There are 13 residues in the CDR3. Study findings and constraints: Only a relatively small number of individuals were included in the TCR sequencing and HLA analysis.

Reverse transcription used about 0.5 to 1 ug RNA and random hexamers. Via MiXCR, TCRdb re-called the immunoSEQ multiplex PCR reads, giving one row per CDR3 protein. The sample lists over 150,000 distinct CDR3 sequences; approximately 93% were seen once. CD8+ and CD4+ T cells circulating in blood were sequenced for TCR beta. It was treatment-naive patients with stable or active relapsing-remitting disease who made up the multiple sclerosis controls. Negative isolation was used for CD8+ and CD4+ T cells, and FACS enrichment was applied to TEMRA cells. The clonotype originates from a human donor with multiple sclerosis. The rearrangement links TRBV28 to TRBJ2-7, with TRBD1 as a possible D gene (7 bases). The sample comprised CD4+ T cells from PBMCs. DNA of the CDR3: TGTGCCAGCAGGCCAGGGGGGCGCTACGAGCAGTACTTC. This encodes CASRPGGRYEQYF. Drawing the rest from reference TRBV28 and TRBJ2-7, the complete variable domain is DVKVTQSSRYLVKRTGEKVFLECVQDMDHENMFWYRQDPGLGLRLIYFSYDVKMKEKGDIPEGYSVSREKKERFSLILESASTNQTSMYLCASRPGGRYEQYFGPGTRLTVT.